This T cell receptor (beta chain) was profiled in a study of regulatory T cells in long-lasting Graves disease. This clonotype was counted ten times or more. The sample's time point: newly diagnosed GD, antithyroid drugs for less than 3 months. RNA from PBMCs was the source of the TCR library. Patients were from an endocrinology department in Xi'an, China. To make TCR beta libraries, researchers used iRepertoire HTBI primers and Arm-PCR of CDR3 regions. Each CDR3 protein is one row after TCRdb ran MiXCR on the multiplex PCR reads. Altogether around 470,000 distinct CDR3 sequences are present, around 13% being singletons, with the ten largest covering roughly 15%. Germline V gene data show CDR1 as DFQATT and CDR2 as SNEGSKA (reference sequence). V shed 6 bases and J 1 base; nucleotides not matched to a gene: 7. The CDR3 extends over 14 amino acids. These data were also reused for a study on T cells in Graves' hyperthyroidism and ophthalmopathy.

The sample consisted of peripheral blood mononuclear cells (PBMCs), taken at new diagnosis, from a patient treated with antithyroid drugs. The receptor was isolated from a woman aged 45-65 years with Graves disease. The rearrangement links TRBV20-1 to TRBJ1-1, with 8 bases lining up with TRBD1. CDR3 sequence: CSAPRTGSNTEAFF. The DNA of the CDR3 is TGCAGTGCCCCGAGGACAGGGTCGAACACTGAAGCTTTCTTT.